Shown below are 6 T cell receptor beta chains from a single sample sequenced in a study of shared clonotypes between healthy human individuals. Data came from immunoSEQ multiplex PCR; TCRdb stores just in-frame clones and leaves some out. The sample records approximately 2,300,000 clones, 85% to 95% being singletons. The specimen sequenced was naive CD4+ T cells from PBMCs. Subset here: CD45RA+ positively selected. Receptors originate from a man aged 18-30 years in good health. Some clones in this sample may be carry-over from other donors' samples.

Notes on this clone: Other DNA sequences of this sample code for an identical CDR3. J is TRBJ1-5 and V is TRBV2; 7 bases are shared with TRBD1. The CDR3 spans 14 residues. The J segment lost 6 bases and the V segment lost 2 bases, leaving 4 bases of the junction unmatched. Germline V gene data show CDR1 as SNHLY and CDR2 as FYNNEI. This CDR3 reads CASSERGRGQPQHF. CDR3 bases: TGTGCCAGCAGTGAAAGGGGGCGCGGTCAGCCCCAGCATTTT.

On this clone: The sample contains more than one DNA sequence encoding this CDR3. V is TRBV18 and J is TRBJ2-5; 9 bases are shared with TRBD1. Germline CDR1 reads KGHSH; CDR2 reads LQKENI. Losses at the gene ends were 6 bases for V and 5 bases for J; bases not matched to a gene: 7. The CDR3 runs to 14 residues. The CDR3 reads CASSPRTGEETQYF. The CDR3, as DNA: TGTGCCAGCTCCCCGAGGACAGGGGAGGAGACCCAGTACTTC.

This chain uses TRBV5-6 with TRBJ2-5; D is perhaps TRBD2 (5 bases). Germline lookup yields CDR1 SGHDT and CDR2 YYEEEE. The CDR3 totals 16 residues. V was pared by 4 bases and J by 2 bases, with 18 bases between. The CDR3, as DNA: TGTGCCAGCAGCATTAAGTGGCGCCGGGGTCAAGAGACCCAGTACTTC. It is translated as CASSIKWRRGQETQYF.

In regard to this clone: This specimen includes other DNA sequences encoding the same CDR3. The rearrangement uses TRBV6-5 and TRBJ1-3; 8 bases map to TRBD1. This CDR3 is 15 amino acids long. V lost 6 bases, J lost 3 bases, and 7 bases stayed unmatched. CDR1 is MNHEY, CDR2 SVGAGI, per germline. The CDR3: CASSATGGSGNTIYF. The CDR3 DNA follows: TGTGCCAGCAGCGCTACAGGGGGAAGTGGAAACACCATATATTTT.

This clone was observed once. V gene TRBV7-7 combines with J gene TRBJ2-3; weak D call: TRBD2 (6 bases). Germline assignment: CDR1 SSHAT and CDR2 FNYEAQ (reference sequence). Trimming cost V 5 bases and J 8 bases, with 14 bases left between them. The CDR3 is 13 amino acids. The CDR3 region is CASSQDGRGTQYF. The DNA of the CDR3 is TGTGCCAGCAGCCAGGACGGGCGGGGTACGCAGTATTTT. The full variable domain, in which reference TRBV7-7 and TRBJ2-3 provide the parts outside the CDR3, is GAGVSQSPRYKVTKRGQDVTLRCDPISSHATLYWYQQALGQGPEFLTYFNYEAQPDKSGLPSDRFSAERPEGSISTLTIQRTEQRDSAMYRCASSQDGRGTQYFGPGTRLTVL.

The chain uses TRBV2 and TRBJ2-6, with D maybe TRBD1 (6 bases). The CDR3 consists of 15 residues. V was clipped by 7 bases and J by 1 base, with 11 bases between them. The germline CDR1 and CDR2 sequences are SNHLY and FYNNEI. The CDR3 here is CASNHRESGANVLTF. CDR3 nucleotide sequence: TGTGCCAGCAACCACAGGGAATCTGGGGCCAACGTCCTGACTTTC.